Reported below is one T cell receptor (beta chain). Its antigen remains unknown. This sample stems from a study of T cell responses to AZD1222 COVID-19 vaccine. The V gene lost 3 bases and the J gene lost 4 bases, with 16 bases spanning the gap. CDR1 and CDR2 from the germline V gene are KGHSH and LQKENI. The CDR3 extends over 15 amino acids. Study-level findings and limits: Repertoire collection took place solely once the T cell response had peaked. At study baseline, merely five or six AZD1222 recipients were seropositive.

Using immunoSEQ multiplex PCR, the repertoire was profiled, and TCRdb retains in-frame clones only, with some absent. The sample records fewer than 150,000 clones, about 94% being singletons. The clonotype comes from an adult in good health. The chain is built from TRBV18 and TRBJ2-7; the D is unclear. Sequences were derived from peripheral blood, sampled on day 0 of AZD1222 vaccination. The CDR3 coding sequence is TGTGCCAGCTCACCCGCGACAACTGACCCATACGAGCAGTACTTC. Protein sequence: CASSPATTDPYEQYF.